These 24 T cell receptor beta chains came from one sample sequenced in a study of T cells in Graves' hyperthyroidism and ophthalmopathy. Amplification of TCR beta CDR3 regions used RNA as the template. HTBI primers drove first-round RT-PCR of the TCR CDR3. TCRdb ran MiXCR on the multiplex PCR reads and lists one entry per CDR3 protein. The table lists approximately 430,000 distinct CDR3 sequences, approximately 14% of them singletons. Material for sequencing was blood. The receptors derive from a young woman with Graves' hyperthyroidism.

In its sample, this clonotype was seen a few times. CDR3 DNA sequence: TGTGCCAGCAGCGTAAAACAGGGCTTTGGCTACACCTTC. Translated: CASSVKQGFGYTF. The chain carries TRBV9 and TRBJ1-2; the D gene is possibly TRBD1 (6 bases). V gave up 1 base and J gave up 7 bases, with 11 bases separating them. Germline values: CDR1 SGDLS, CDR2 YYNGEE. CDR3 length: 13 amino acids.

This clonotype was counted many times. V usage is TRBV28 and J usage is TRBJ2-1, with D possibly matching TRBD2 (6 bases). The germline V gene encodes CDR1 MDHEN and CDR2 SYDVKM. With 3 bases removed from V and 3 bases from J, the gap between germline ends came to 9 bases. The CDR3 covers 14 residues. For the CDR3, the DNA is TGTGCCAGCAGTTTTGGGGGGTTCTACAATGAGCAGTTCTTC. Its translation: CASSFGGFYNEQFF.

This clonotype was counted ten times or more. The gene calls are TRBV18 and TRBJ1-2; the match to TRBD1 covers 8 bases. J gave up 4 bases and V 3 bases, and 7 bases lay outside the gene matches. The CDR3 length is 15 residues. Germline V CDR1 and CDR2: KGHSH, LQKENI. The CDR3 DNA reads as TGTGCCAGCTCACCGCTGGACAGGGCAACCTATGGCTACACCTTC. This sequence encodes CASSPLDRATYGYTF.

This sequence joins TRBV28 and TRBJ1-2; 12 bases are shared with TRBD1. This CDR3 has 16 residues. J was trimmed by 7 bases and V by 3 bases; bases with no gene match: 9. Per the germline V gene, CDR1 is MDHEN and CDR2 is SYDVKM. CDR3 nucleotide sequence: TGTGCCAGCAGTTTCCTCCGGGACAGGGGGCGAGGTGGCTACACCTTC. It is translated as CASSFLRDRGRGGYTF.

The chain recombines TRBV12-3 or TRBV12-4 with TRBJ2-1, with D perhaps matching TRBD2 (7 bases). This CDR3 region has 14 residues. V lost 5 bases, J lost 7 bases, and 15 bases lay in between. CDR3 sequence reads: CASSRGGGWNEQFF. The CDR3 DNA follows: TGTGCCAGCAGTCGAGGGGGGGGCTGGAATGAGCAGTTCTTC.

This clonotype was counted only a few times. This chain joins TRBV5-1 and TRBJ1-2, with D possibly matching TRBD1 (5 bases). This CDR3 is 16 amino acids long. V was trimmed by 4 bases and J by 1 base, leaving 17 bases between them. Germline V CDR1 and CDR2: SGHRS, YFSETQ. As DNA, the CDR3 is TGCGCCAGCAGCCTGCGAGGGACGGGACTTAACTATGGCTACACCTTC. Its protein is CASSLRGTGLNYGYTF. The entire variable domain, with the rest obtained from reference TRBV5-1 and TRBJ1-2, is as follows: KAGVTQTPRYLIKTRGQQVTLSCSPISGHRSVSWYQQTPGQGLQFLFEYFSETQRNKGNFPGRFSGRQFSNSRSEMNVSTLELGDSALYLCASSLRGTGLNYGYTFGSGTRLTVV.

This clonotype was counted only a few times. This clone may be a read error of a much larger clone one base away. The chain recombines TRBV29-1 with TRBJ1-4; D not resolved. Germline CDR1 and CDR2: SQVTM and ANQGSEA. The CDR3 covers 14 residues. V was trimmed by 5 bases and J by 3 bases, leaving 13 bases between them. This CDR3 is CSVSGLAANEKLFF. Written as DNA, the CDR3 is TGCAGCGTTTCCGGGCTGGCAGCTAATGAAAAACTGTTTTTT.

The CDR3 coding sequence is TGTGCCAGCCGCACCGGGACTCTTATGACCGGGGAGCTGTTTTTT. Protein product: CASRTGTLMTGELFF. This chain connects TRBV28 to TRBJ2-2; TRBD2 might be the D (6 bases). The CDR3 totals 15 residues. CDR1 MDHEN and CDR2 SYDVKM come from the germline V gene. Trimming cost V 8 bases and J 5 bases, with 18 bases left between them.

This clonotype was seen many times. The chain couples TRBV11-1 to TRBJ2-7, with D possibly being TRBD1 (5 bases). Germline loops: CDR1 SGHAT, CDR2 FQDESV (reference sequence). The CDR3 has 12 residues. Trimming removed 5 bases from V and 4 bases from J, with 9 bases in between. The CDR3 DNA reads as TGTGCCAGCAGCATCCAGGGTTACGAGCAGTACTTC. It is translated as CASSIQGYEQYF. The whole variable domain, filled in from reference TRBV11-1 and TRBJ2-7, reads EAEVAQSPRYKITEKSQAVAFWCDPISGHATLYWYRQILGQGPELLVQFQDESVVDDSQLPKDRFSAERLKGVDSTLKIQPAELGDSAMYLCASSIQGYEQYFGPGTRLTVT.

This clonotype was recorded at least ten times. The chain has TRBV6-1 and TRBJ2-2; weak D call: TRBD1 (6 bases). V was pared by 11 bases and J by 4 bases, with 14 bases between. Germline loops: CDR1 MNHNS, CDR2 SASEGT. The CDR3 covers 13 residues. The CDR3 coding sequence is TGTGCCGTTCAGGGGAAAGGCACCGGGGAGCTGTTTTTT. It translates to CAVQGKGTGELFF.

This clonotype was found once. This chain links TRBV20-1 with TRBJ2-7; D gene unclear. Germline CDR1 reads DFQATT; CDR2 reads SNEGSKA (reference sequence). This CDR3 is 15 amino acids long. Deletions cut 4 bases from V and 2 bases from J, with 18 bases between. CDR3 protein: CSATGSSSPPYEQYF. The CDR3 DNA reads as TGCAGTGCTACCGGAAGTAGTTCCCCCCCCTACGAGCAGTACTTC.

Regarding this clonotype: A much larger clone differs by one base, so this may be a read error. This chain links TRBV6-1 with TRBJ2-7; 11 bases fit TRBD2. The CDR3 is made up of 15 amino acids. V lost 5 bases and J lost 5; bases outside the gene matches: 8. Germline-derived CDR1 and CDR2 are MNHNS and SASEGT. Here the CDR3 DNA reads TGTGCCAGCAGTCCTCCTAGCGGGGGGTACGACGAGCAGTACTTC. It codes for CASSPPSGGYDEQYF.

This clonotype was seen once. V gene TRBV20-1 combines with J gene TRBJ2-7; TRBD1 aligns across 10 bases. Germline values: CDR1 DFQATT, CDR2 SNEGSKA (reference sequence). This CDR3 contains 16 residues. Trimming took 5 bases from V and 1 from J; bases not matched to a gene: 11. This CDR3 reads CSAPQPGTGDSYEQYF. CDR3 DNA sequence: TGCAGTGCTCCCCAACCCGGGACAGGGGATTCCTACGAGCAGTACTTC.

This clonotype has a handful of counts. V is TRBV6-1 and J is TRBJ2-1, with D uncertain. This CDR3 has 17 residues. Per the germline V gene, CDR1 is MNHNS and CDR2 is SASEGT. V dropped 7 bases and J dropped 7 bases, with 26 bases sitting between them. CDR3 in amino acids: CASIAVRRIYEVNEQFF. CDR3 bases: TGTGCCAGCATTGCGGTACGAAGGATTTACGAGGTTAATGAGCAGTTCTTC.

This clonotype was seen more than once but under ten times. The V gene is TRBV10-3, the J gene TRBJ2-1, with 8 bases identical to TRBD1. CDR1 ENHRY and CDR2 SYGVKD come from the germline V gene. The CDR3 is made up of 15 amino acids. The trim removed 3 bases at V and 9 bases at J, leaving 10 bases unmatched. In nucleotides, the CDR3 is TGTGCCATCAGTGAAAACCAGGGGGCGCAGGGTGAGCAGTTCTTC. Translated, it gives CAISENQGAQGEQFF.

This clonotype has just one count. V gene TRBV2 combines with J gene TRBJ2-2; the match to TRBD1 covers 7 bases. Per germline, CDR1 SNHLY and CDR2 FYNNEI. Trimming cost V 8 bases and J 7 bases; bases outside gene matches: 10. The CDR3 sequence is 14 residues long. CDR3 in amino acids: CASQPTGQGGELFF. Here the CDR3 DNA reads TGTGCCAGCCAACCGACAGGGCAAGGCGGGGAGCTGTTTTTT.

This clonotype was counted ten times or more. This rearrangement joins TRBV5-1 to TRBJ2-1; D gene ambiguous. The CDR3 is 16 residues long. V lost 0 bases and J 4 bases, leaving 14 bases between the germline ends. Germline CDR1 SGHRS, CDR2 YFSETQ. The CDR3 sequence is CASSLGGVSTYNEQFF. CDR3 bases: TGCGCCAGCAGCTTGGGTGGGGTCTCCACTTACAATGAGCAGTTCTTC.

This clonotype was observed many times. The J gene is TRBJ2-5, the V gene TRBV7-2, with D perhaps given as TRBD1 or TRBD2 (5 bases each). The CDR3 contains 18 residues. V gave up 6 bases and J gave up 2 bases, with 25 bases separating them. CDR1 and CDR2 from the germline V gene are SGHTA and FQGNSA. DNA of the CDR3: TGTGCCAGCAGTCCCTCCTGGGGGAGCCGGAGACTACAAGAGACCCAGTACTTC. Its translation: CASSPSWGSRRLQETQYF.

The V gene is TRBV19, the J gene TRBJ1-6, with unresolved D. This CDR3 is 14 amino acids long. Per the germline V gene, CDR1 is LNHDA and CDR2 is SQIVND (reference sequence). V was clipped by 6 bases and J by 7 bases, with 13 bases between them. The CDR3 reads CASSWGATNSPLHF. DNA for the CDR3: TGTGCCAGTAGCTGGGGAGCTACCAATTCACCCCTCCACTTT.

The V call is TRBV5-1, the J call TRBJ2-1; 11 positions match TRBD2. Looked up from germline, CDR1 is SGHRS and CDR2 is YFSETQ. The CDR3 runs to 18 residues. Trimming removed 4 bases from V and 4 bases from J; junction bases left unmatched: 13. CDR3 bases: TGCGCCAGCAGCACCCGACTAGCGGGACAATCGGCGTACAATGAGCAGTTCTTC. As protein: CASSTRLAGQSAYNEQFF.

This clonotype appeared many times. This sequence joins TRBV14 and TRBJ2-5; D might be TRBD2 (5 bases). The CDR3 is 13 amino acids. V lost 1 base and J 7 bases, leaving 10 bases between the germline ends. Germline lookup yields CDR1 SGHDN and CDR2 FVKESK. As DNA, the CDR3 is TGTGCCAGCAGCCAAGGGACCCGGGGGACCCAGTACTTC. Translated: CASSQGTRGTQYF.

This clonotype appeared many times. The chain couples TRBV6-1 to TRBJ2-7, with 7 bases matching TRBD2. Germline V gene lookup returns CDR1 MNHNS and CDR2 SASEGT. Trimming at V came to 6 bases and at J to 5 bases, leaving 7 bases not matched to a gene. The CDR3 is 13 residues long. The CDR3 sequence is CASRAGGFDEQYF. As DNA, the CDR3 is TGTGCCAGCAGAGCCGGGGGGTTTGACGAGCAGTACTTC.

Points on this clonotype: An end of the junction does not agree with germline; a read error may underlie this. The chain has TRBV7-6 and TRBJ2-7; D may be TRBD1 (6 bases). The CDR3 runs to 15 residues. Germline V gene lookup returns CDR1 SGHVS and CDR2 FNYEAQ. CDR3 sequence reads: CASSHFRGGSYEQYF. DNA of the CDR3: TGCGCCAGCAGCCATTTCAGGGGTGGCTCCTACGAGCAGTACTTC.

This clonotype was picked up many times. The chain links TRBV18 to TRBJ2-7; perhaps TRBD1 as D (6 bases). Germline CDR1 and CDR2: KGHSH and LQKENI. CDR3 size: 16 residues. Trimming left V 4 bases short and J 5 bases short, with 21 bases between. As DNA, the CDR3 is TGTGCCAGCTCACGAGACCCATCCCCCACAGGGAACGAGCAGTACTTC. As protein: CASSRDPSPTGNEQYF.